This TCR beta chain appears in the sequencing data of a study of blood T cell repertoires in COVID-19. Study overall: The cDNA or gDNA used as material had been derived from T cells, B-cell-depleted T cells, or PBMCs.

Original data processing: Amplified reference gene primers provided the basis for estimating nucleated cell counts. Here immunoSEQ multiplex PCR was the method, and the copy in TCRdb shows in-frame clones only, minus some. V and J calls and clone size are given by that table; D and trimming were obtained from the DNA. The profile shows approximately 470,000 clones, roughly 87% of them singletons. The study drew participants aged about 18 to 95 years from approximately 25 US areas. Participants' own reports of clinical history determined their cohort assignment. Germline assignment: CDR1 MDHEN and CDR2 SYDVKM. Trimming took off 6 bases at V and 9 bases at J, with 21 bases between the two ends. The CDR3 runs to 16 residues.

The sequence was collected from a woman aged 18-29 years who had recovered from COVID-19. The sequenced sample was PBMCs or T cells enriched from blood (not recorded which). The rearrangement links TRBV28 to TRBJ1-6; D uncertain. The CDR3 DNA is TGTGCCAGCAGGCTCCCCACTTCAAGCGTTGGTTCACCCCTCCACTTT. Residues: CASRLPTSSVGSPLHF.